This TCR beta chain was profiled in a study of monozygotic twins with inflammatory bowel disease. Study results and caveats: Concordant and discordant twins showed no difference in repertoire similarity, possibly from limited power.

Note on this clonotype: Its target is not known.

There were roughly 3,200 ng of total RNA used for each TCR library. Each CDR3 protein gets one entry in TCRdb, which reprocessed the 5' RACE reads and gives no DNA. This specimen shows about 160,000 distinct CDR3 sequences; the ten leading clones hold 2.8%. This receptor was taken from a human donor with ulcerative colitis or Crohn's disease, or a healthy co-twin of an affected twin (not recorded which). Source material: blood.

The CDR3 here is CASSQGSLKTSGRNEQFF. This chain links TRBV4-1 with TRBJ2-1; the D call from TCRdb, TRBD2, cannot be confirmed without DNA. The V gene's germline CDR1 is MGHRA and CDR2 YSYEKL. The CDR3 contains 18 residues.